Given below is one T cell receptor (beta chain) in context. Repertoires were generated with immunoSEQ multiplex PCR, while TCRdb's copy carries only in-frame clones and drops some. This sample carries almost 200,000 clones, about 90% of them seen once, and the ten largest clones take 6.5% to 9.5%. This sample was taken from a study of blood T cell repertoires in COVID-19. Study in general: Material from acute and convalescent COVID-19 was sourced from the United States, Italy and Spain. T cells, B-cell-depleted T cells, or PBMCs provided the cDNA or gDNA that served as material.

Recruits, aged about 18 to 100 years, lived in 24 US areas. The study assigned cohorts using participant-reported clinical history. Per germline, CDR1 MGHRA and CDR2 YSYEKL. This CDR3 has 17 amino acids. With 1 base removed from V and 3 bases from J, the gap between germline ends came to 19 bases. The source is a woman younger than 30 who had recovered from COVID-19. Material: PBMCs or T cells enriched from blood (not recorded which). This rearrangement joins TRBV4-1 to TRBJ2-7; possible D gene TRBD1, 6 bases. CDR3 protein: CASSQGTGNAPNYEQYF. For the CDR3, the DNA is TGCGCCAGCAGCCAAGGCACAGGGAACGCCCCGAACTACGAGCAGTACTTC.